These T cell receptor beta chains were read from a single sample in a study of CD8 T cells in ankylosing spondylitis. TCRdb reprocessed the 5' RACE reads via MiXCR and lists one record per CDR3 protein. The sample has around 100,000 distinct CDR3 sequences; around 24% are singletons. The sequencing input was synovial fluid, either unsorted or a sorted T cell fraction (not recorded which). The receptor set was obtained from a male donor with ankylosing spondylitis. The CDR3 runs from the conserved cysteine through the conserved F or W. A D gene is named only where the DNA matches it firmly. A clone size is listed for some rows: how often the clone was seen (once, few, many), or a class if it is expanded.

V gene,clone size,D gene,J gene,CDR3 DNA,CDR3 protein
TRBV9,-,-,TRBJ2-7,TGTGCCAGCAGCGCAGCCGGGATGACGACCGAGCAGTACTTC,CASSAAGMTTEQYF
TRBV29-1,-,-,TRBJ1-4,TGCAGCGCCCATTTAAGTAATGAAAAACTGTTTTTT,CSAHLSNEKLFF
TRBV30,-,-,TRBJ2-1,TGTGCCTGGAGCCGAACTAGCAATGAGCAGTTCTTC,CAWSRTSNEQFF
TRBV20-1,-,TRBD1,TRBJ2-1,TGCAGTGCTAGGGATAAGACAGGGGGTAGGTATGAGCAGTTCTTC,CSARDKTGGRYEQFF
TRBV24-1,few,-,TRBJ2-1,TGTGCCACCAGTGATTCGGGGGCGATGGGGGATGAGCAGTTCTTC,CATSDSGAMGDEQFF
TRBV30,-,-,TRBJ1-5,TGTGCCTGGAGTGTAACGGTCTCGGAACAGCCCCAGCATTTT,CAWSVTVSEQPQHF
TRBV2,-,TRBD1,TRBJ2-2,TGTGCCAGCAGTGGGGCAGGGGGCAGGCTGTTTTTT,CASSGAGGRLFF
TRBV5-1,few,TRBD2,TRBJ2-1,TGCGCCAGCAGCTTCCGCGGGAGTGGGGATGAGCAGTTCTTC,CASSFRGSGDEQFF
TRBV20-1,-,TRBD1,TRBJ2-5,TGCAGTGCTAGAGAGGGACAGCCCCAAGAGACCCAGTACTTC,CSAREGQPQETQYF
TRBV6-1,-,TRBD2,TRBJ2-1,TGTGCCAGCAGTGCTAGCGGGAGGGCGTCCAATGAGCAGTTCTTC,CASSASGRASNEQFF
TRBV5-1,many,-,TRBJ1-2,TGCGCCAGCAGCTTGGGTGCAACGGGTGGCTACACCTTC,CASSLGATGGYTF
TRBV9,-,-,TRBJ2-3,TGTGCCAGCAGCGTAGCTTTTTTTTCCACAGATACGCAGTATTTT,CASSVAFFSTDTQYF
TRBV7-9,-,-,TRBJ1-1,TGTGCCAGCATTCCCCACGCCCAGGGTTACACTGAAGCTTTCTTT,CASIPHAQGYTEAFF
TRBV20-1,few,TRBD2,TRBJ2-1,TGCAGTGCCAGGACTAGCGAGAGCTCCTACAATGAGCAGTTCTTC,CSARTSESSYNEQFF
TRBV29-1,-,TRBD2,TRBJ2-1,TGCAGCGTTGGGGAGGGAGATGGCAATGAGCAGTTCTTC,CSVGEGDGNEQFF
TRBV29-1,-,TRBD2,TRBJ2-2,TGCAGCGTTGGAACGGGAGGCCACACCGGGGAGCTGTTTTTT,CSVGTGGHTGELFF
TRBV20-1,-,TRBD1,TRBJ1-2,TGCAGTGCTAGGGCGGGACAGGGTTTTTCGGGCTACACCTTC,CSARAGQGFSGYTF
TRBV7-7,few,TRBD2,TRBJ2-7,TGTGCCAGCAGCCCTGGGGTAGCGGGAGGATACGAGCAGTACTTC,CASSPGVAGGYEQYF
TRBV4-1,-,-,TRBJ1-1,TGCGCCAGCAGGGGAGTTCTGAGGAACACTGAAGCTTTCTTT,CASRGVLRNTEAFF
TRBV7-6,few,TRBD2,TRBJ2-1,TGTGCCAGCAGCTTAGTAGGGCGGGGGGACAATGAGCAGTTCTTC,CASSLVGRGDNEQFF
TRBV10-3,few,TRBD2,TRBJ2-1,TGTGCCATCAGCACCCAAGGGACTAGCGGCTACAATGAGCAGTTCTTC,CAISTQGTSGYNEQFF
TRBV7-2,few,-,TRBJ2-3,TGTGCCAGCAGCTCGTGGGGATACACAGATACGCAGTATTTT,CASSSWGYTDTQYF
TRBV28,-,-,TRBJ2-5,TGTGCCAGCAGCCACCTTCAGCAGGGCGAAGAGACCCAGTACTTC,CASSHLQQGEETQYF
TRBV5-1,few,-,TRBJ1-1,TGCGCCAGCAGCTTGGATGGACGGATTTTTGAAGCTTTCTTT,CASSLDGRIFEAFF
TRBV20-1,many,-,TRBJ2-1,TGCAGTGCTATCCACGCCTCTGCGGTGGAGCAGTTCTTC,CSAIHASAVEQFF
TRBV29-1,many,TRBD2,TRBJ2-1,TGCAGCGTTAAGTGGGAGGGCGTCTACAATGAGCAGTTCTTC,CSVKWEGVYNEQFF
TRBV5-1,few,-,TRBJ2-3,TGCGCCAGCAGCTTGGCCGAAAGAGGGAGCAACACAGATACGCAGTATTTT,CASSLAERGSNTDTQYF
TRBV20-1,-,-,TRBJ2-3,TGCAGTGCTAGAGTGTGGGGCGGGAACGCAGATACGCAGTATTTT,CSARVWGGNADTQYF
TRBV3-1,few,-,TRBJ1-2,TGTGCCAGCAGCCGAAGGGGCCGTAACTATGGCTACACCTTC,CASSRRGRNYGYTF
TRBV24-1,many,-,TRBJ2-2,TGTGCCACCAGTGATGTGCAGCTGGACACCGGGGAGCTGTTTTTT,CATSDVQLDTGELFF
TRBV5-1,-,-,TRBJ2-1,TGCGCCAGCAGCTTGGTTTTTAGCGTCAGGCGTAAAAATGAGCAGTTCTTC,CASSLVFSVRRKNEQFF
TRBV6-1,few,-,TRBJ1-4,TGTGCCAGCAGGGGGGAAATAGGGGACCCAACTAATGAAAAACTGTTTTTT,CASRGEIGDPTNEKLFF
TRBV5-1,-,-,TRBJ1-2,TGCGCCAGCAGCTTGCAGGGTCTGGATGGCTACACCTTC,CASSLQGLDGYTF
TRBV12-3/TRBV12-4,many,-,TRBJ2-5,TGTGCCAGCAGTTTAGCCGACCTGGGGGCAGAGACCCAGTACTTC,CASSLADLGAETQYF
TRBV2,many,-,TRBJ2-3,TGTGCCAGCAGAATAGAGGTTAGCACAGATACGCAGTATTTT,CASRIEVSTDTQYF
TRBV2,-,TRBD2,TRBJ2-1,TGTGCCAGCAGCCCGGGACTAGTGGAGGATGAGCAGTTCTTC,CASSPGLVEDEQFF
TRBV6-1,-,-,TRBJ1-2,TGTGCCAGCACCAGGACGGAATACTACACCTTC,CASTRTEYYTF
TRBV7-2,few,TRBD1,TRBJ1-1,TGTGCCAGCAGCTTAGAGGGGGCCTACACTGAAGCTTTCTTT,CASSLEGAYTEAFF
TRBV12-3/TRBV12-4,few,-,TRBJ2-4,TGTGCCAGCAGTCCACTAGCTAACATTCAGTACTTC,CASSPLANIQYF
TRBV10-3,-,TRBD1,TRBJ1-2,TGTGCCATCAGGTCAACAGGGGGCAGTAGTAACTATGGCTACACCTTC,CAIRSTGGSSNYGYTF
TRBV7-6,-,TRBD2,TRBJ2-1,TGTGCCAGCAGCTTTTCCAGCGGGAGCTCCTACAATGAGCAGTTCTTC,CASSFSSGSSYNEQFF
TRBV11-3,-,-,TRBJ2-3,TGTGCCAGCAGCTTAGTGGGAGCTAGCACAGATACGCAGTATTTT,CASSLVGASTDTQYF
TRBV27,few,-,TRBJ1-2,TGTGCCAGCGATGCTAACTATGGCTACACCTTC,CASDANYGYTF
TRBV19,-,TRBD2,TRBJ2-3,TGTGCCAGTAGTAACCCGGGACTAGCGGCCACAGATACGCAGTATTTT,CASSNPGLAATDTQYF
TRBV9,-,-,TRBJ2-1,TGTGCCAGCAGCTTCAACATGATCTACAATGAGCAGTTCTTC,CASSFNMIYNEQFF
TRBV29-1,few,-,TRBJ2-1,TGCAGCGGGGGACTCCAATCCTACAATGAGCAGTTCTTC,CSGGLQSYNEQFF
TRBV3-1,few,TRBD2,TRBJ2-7,TGTGCCAGCAGCCAAGATGTGGCGGGAGCTGGGAAACAGTACTTC,CASSQDVAGAGKQYF
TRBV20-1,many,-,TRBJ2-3,TGCAGTGCTCCCGCGGAGGGGAACACAGATACGCAGTATTTT,CSAPAEGNTDTQYF